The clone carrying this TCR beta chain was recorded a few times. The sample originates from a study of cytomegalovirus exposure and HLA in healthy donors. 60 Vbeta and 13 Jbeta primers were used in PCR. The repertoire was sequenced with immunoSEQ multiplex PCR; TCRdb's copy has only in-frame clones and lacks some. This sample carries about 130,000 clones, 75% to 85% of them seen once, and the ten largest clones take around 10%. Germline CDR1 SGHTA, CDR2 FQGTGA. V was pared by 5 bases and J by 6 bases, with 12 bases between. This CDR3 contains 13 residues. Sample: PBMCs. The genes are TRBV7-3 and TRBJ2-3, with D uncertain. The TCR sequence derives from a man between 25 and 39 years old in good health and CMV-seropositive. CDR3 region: CASSPDFADTQYF. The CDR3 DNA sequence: TGTGCCAGCAGCCCCGACTTTGCGGATACGCAGTATTTT.